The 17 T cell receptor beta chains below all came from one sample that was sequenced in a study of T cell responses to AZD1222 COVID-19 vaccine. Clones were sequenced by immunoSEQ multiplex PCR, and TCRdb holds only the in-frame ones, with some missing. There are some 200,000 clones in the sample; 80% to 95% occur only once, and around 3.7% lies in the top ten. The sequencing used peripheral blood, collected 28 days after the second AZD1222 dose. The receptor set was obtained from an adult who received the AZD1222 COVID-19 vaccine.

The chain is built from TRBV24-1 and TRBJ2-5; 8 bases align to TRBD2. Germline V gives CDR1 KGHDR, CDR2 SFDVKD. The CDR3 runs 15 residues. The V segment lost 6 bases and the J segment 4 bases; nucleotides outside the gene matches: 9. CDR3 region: CATSLGSREGETQYF. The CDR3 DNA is TGTGCCACCAGTCTCGGGTCCCGGGAGGGAGAGACCCAGTACTTC.

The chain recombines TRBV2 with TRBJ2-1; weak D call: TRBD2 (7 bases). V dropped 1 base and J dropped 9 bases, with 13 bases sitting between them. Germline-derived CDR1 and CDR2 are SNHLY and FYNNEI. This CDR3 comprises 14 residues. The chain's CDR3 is CASSEVGGAAEQFF. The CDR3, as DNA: TGTGCCAGCAGTGAAGTGGGGGGGGCGGCTGAGCAGTTCTTC.

In DNA, the CDR3 is TGTGCCTGGAGTGTACGAGGAGCGGACGGAGGAAACACCATATATTTT. Encoded protein: CAWSVRGADGGNTIYF. The V call is TRBV30, the J call TRBJ1-3; D unresolved. The CDR3 runs 16 residues. Trimming cost V 0 bases and J 4 bases, with 16 bases left between them. Per germline, CDR1 GTSNPN and CDR2 SVGIG (reference sequence). Variable domain in full (rest from reference TRBV30 and TRBJ1-3): SQTIHQWPATLVQPVGSPLSLECTVEGTSNPNLYWYRQAAGRGLQLLFYSVGIGQISSEVPQNLSASRPQDRQFILSSKKLLLSDSGFYLCAWSVRGADGGNTIYFGEGSWLTVV.

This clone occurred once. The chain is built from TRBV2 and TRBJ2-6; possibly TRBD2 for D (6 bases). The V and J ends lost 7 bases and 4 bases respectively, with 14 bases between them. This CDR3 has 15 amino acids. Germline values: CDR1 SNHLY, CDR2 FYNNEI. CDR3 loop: CASTGRPGGANVLTF. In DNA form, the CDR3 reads TGTGCCAGCACGGGGAGGCCGGGGGGGGCCAACGTCCTGACTTTC. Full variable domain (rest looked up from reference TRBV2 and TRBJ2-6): EPEVTQTPSHQVTQMGQEVILRCVPISNHLYFYWYRQILGQKVEFLVSFYNNEISEKSEIFDDQFSVERPDGSNFTLKIRSTKLEDSAMYFCASTGRPGGANVLTFGAGSRLTVL.

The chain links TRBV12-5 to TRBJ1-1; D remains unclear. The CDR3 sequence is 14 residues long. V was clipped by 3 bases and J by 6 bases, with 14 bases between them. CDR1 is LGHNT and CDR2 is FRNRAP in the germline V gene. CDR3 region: CASGLGSAEAEAFF. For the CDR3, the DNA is TGTGCTAGTGGTTTAGGATCCGCAGAGGCTGAAGCTTTCTTT.

DNA for the CDR3: TGTGCCAGCTCACCATCGAGCGGTAGGGAGCAGTACTTC. The encoded protein is CASSPSSGREQYF. The genes are TRBV18 and TRBJ2-7; D perhaps matches TRBD2 (5 bases). This CDR3 is 13 amino acids long. From germline, CDR1 is KGHSH and CDR2 LQKENI. Trimming took 2 bases from V and 7 from J, leaving 12 bases between them.

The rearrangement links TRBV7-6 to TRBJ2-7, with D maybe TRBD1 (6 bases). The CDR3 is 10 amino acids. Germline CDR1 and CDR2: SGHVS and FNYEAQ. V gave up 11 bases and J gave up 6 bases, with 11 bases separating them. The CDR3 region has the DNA TGTGCCGTAGGGGGTGCCGAGCAGTACTTC. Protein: CAVGGAEQYF. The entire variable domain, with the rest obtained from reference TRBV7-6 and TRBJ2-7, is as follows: GAGVSQSPRYKVTKRGQDVALRCDPISGHVSLYWYRQALGQGPEFLTYFNYEAQQDKSGLPNDRFSAERPEGSISTLTIQRTEQRDSAMYRCAVGGAEQYFGPGTRLTVT.

In nucleotides, the CDR3 is TGTGCCAGCAGTTATGGGACCACCGGGGAGCTGTTTTTT. It encodes CASSYGTTGELFF. This chain links TRBV2 with TRBJ2-2, with D perhaps being TRBD1 or TRBD2 (5 bases each). The germline V and J ends were trimmed by 5 bases and 4 bases, with 8 bases remaining between them. The CDR3 length is 13 residues. The germline V gene encodes CDR1 SNHLY and CDR2 FYNNEI.

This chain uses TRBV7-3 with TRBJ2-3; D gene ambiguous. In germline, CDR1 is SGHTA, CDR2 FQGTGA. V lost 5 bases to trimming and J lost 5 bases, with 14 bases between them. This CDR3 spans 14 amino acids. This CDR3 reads CASSPSATGDTQYF. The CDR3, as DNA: TGTGCCAGCAGCCCCTCGGCCACGGGAGATACGCAGTATTTT.

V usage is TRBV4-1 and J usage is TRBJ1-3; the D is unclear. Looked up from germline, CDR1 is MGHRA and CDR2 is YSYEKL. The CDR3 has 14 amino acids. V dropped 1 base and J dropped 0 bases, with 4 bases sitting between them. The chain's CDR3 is CASSQVISGNTIYF. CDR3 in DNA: TGCGCCAGCAGCCAAGTAATCTCTGGAAACACCATATATTTT.

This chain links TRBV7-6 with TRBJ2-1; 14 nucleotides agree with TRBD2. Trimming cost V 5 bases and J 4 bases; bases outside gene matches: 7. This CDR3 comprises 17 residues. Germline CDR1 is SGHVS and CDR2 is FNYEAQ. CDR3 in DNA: TGTGCCAGCAGCCTCGGACTAGCGGGAGGCGGGTACAATGAGCAGTTCTTC. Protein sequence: CASSLGLAGGGYNEQFF.

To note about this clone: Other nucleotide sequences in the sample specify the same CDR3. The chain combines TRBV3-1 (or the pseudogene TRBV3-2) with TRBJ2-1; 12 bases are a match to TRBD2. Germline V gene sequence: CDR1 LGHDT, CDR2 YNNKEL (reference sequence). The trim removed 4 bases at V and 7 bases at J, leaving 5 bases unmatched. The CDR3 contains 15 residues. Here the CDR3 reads CASSPGTSGRNEQFF. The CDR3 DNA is TGTGCCAGCAGCCCGGGGACTAGCGGGCGAAATGAGCAGTTCTTC.

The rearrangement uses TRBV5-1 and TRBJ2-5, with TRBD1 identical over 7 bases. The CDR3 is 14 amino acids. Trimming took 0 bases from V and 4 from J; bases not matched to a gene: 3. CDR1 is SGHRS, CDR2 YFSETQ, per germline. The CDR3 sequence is CASSLGQGLETQYF. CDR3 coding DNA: TGCGCCAGCAGCTTGGGACAGGGTTTAGAGACCCAGTACTTC.

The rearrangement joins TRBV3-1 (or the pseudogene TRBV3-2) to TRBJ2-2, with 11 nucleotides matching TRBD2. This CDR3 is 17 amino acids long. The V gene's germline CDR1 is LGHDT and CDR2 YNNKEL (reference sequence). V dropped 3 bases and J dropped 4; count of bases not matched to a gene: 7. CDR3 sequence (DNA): TGTGCCAGCAGCCAGACTACTAGCGGGAGTGGCACCGGGGAGCTGTTTTTT. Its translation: CASSQTTSGSGTGELFF.

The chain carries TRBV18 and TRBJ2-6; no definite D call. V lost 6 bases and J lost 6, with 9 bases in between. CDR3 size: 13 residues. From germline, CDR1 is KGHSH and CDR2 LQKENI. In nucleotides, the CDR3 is TGTGCCAGCTCCCTCGGCGAGGCCAACGTCCTGACTTTC. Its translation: CASSLGEANVLTF.

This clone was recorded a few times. The CDR3 loop is CASSMEGQPGNTIYF. The CDR3 coding sequence is TGCGCCAGCAGCATGGAGGGACAGCCTGGAAACACCATATATTTT. This chain uses TRBV5-1 with TRBJ1-3; 7 nucleotides line up with TRBD1. The CDR3 extends over 15 amino acids. CDR1 is SGHRS and CDR2 is YFSETQ in the germline V gene. V dropped 4 bases and J dropped 2; count of bases not matched to a gene: 6.

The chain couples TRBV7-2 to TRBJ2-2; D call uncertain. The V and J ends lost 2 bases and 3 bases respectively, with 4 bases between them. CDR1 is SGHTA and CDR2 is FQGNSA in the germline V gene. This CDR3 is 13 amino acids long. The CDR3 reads CASSLFDTGELFF. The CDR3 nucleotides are TGTGCCAGCAGCTTATTTGACACCGGGGAGCTGTTTTTT.